These T cell receptor beta chains were read from a single sample in a study of blood T cell repertoires in COVID-19. Here immunoSEQ multiplex PCR was the method, and the copy in TCRdb shows in-frame clones only, minus some. The profile shows about 200,000 clones, about 80% of them singletons. Material for sequencing was peripheral blood. The source is a human donor with acute or convalescent COVID-19. The donor label of this sample is uncertain. Each CDR3 is given with its conserved first and last residue. The D gene is left open where the match is weak. Size tells how often a clone was seen (once, few, many) or the class of an expanded clone, and some rows leave it out.

j_call	v_call	d_call	clone_size	cdr3_nt	cdr3_aa
TRBJ1-5	TRBV11-2	TRBD1	.	TGTGCCAGCAGCTTAGATGCGGGACAGTGGAATCAGCCCCAGCATTTT	CASSLDAGQWNQPQHF
TRBJ2-7	TRBV2	.	few	TGTGCCAGCAGAGGAGGGGTGACCTACGAGCAGTACTTC	CASRGGVTYEQYF
TRBJ2-3	TRBV11-2	.	.	TGTGCCAGCAGCTTAGAGCAAGCGGTGAGCACAGATACGCAGTATTTT	CASSLEQAVSTDTQYF
TRBJ2-7	TRBV7-3	TRBD2	.	TGTGCCAGCAGCCCGAATAGCGGGAGCCACGAGCAGTACTTC	CASSPNSGSHEQYF
TRBJ2-3	TRBV19	.	.	TGTGCCAGTAGTACACATCGGGCAGATACGCAGTATTTT	CASSTHRADTQYF
TRBJ1-3	TRBV19	.	few	TGTGCCAGTAGTCTCTTCTCCAGCTCTGGAAACACCATATATTTT	CASSLFSSSGNTIYF
TRBJ1-1	TRBV19	.	.	TGTGCCAGTAGTATACAGGGATGGAACACTGAAGCTTTCTTT	CASSIQGWNTEAFF
TRBJ2-3	TRBV7-3	TRBD1	.	TGTGCCAGCAGCCCCCGGACAGGGGGGGGCTTGGATACGCAGTATTTT	CASSPRTGGGLDTQYF
TRBJ2-3	TRBV27	TRBD2	.	TGTGCCAGCGGCCGAAGATGGCGGGAGGCCAGCACAGATACGCAGTATTTT	CASGRRWREASTDTQYF
TRBJ2-1	TRBV5-4	TRBD2	few	TGTGCCAGCAGCTTGGAAGGTCTAGCGGGAACTGAGCAGTTCTTC	CASSLEGLAGTEQFF
TRBJ2-2	TRBV7-3	TRBD2	.	TGTGCCAGCAGCTTAAGGGGGCTAGCGGGAAACACCGGGGAGCTGTTTTTT	CASSLRGLAGNTGELFF
TRBJ2-2	TRBV28	TRBD1	.	TGTGCCAGCAGTGGAGGGACAGGGGGATCCGGGGAGCTGTTTTTT	CASSGGTGGSGELFF
TRBJ2-2	TRBV27	TRBD2	.	TGTGCCAGCAGTTTCCGCCTAGCGGGAAATGGGGAGCTGTTTTTT	CASSFRLAGNGELFF
TRBJ2-7	TRBV7-2	.	.	TGTGCCAGCAGCCCGAAGGGGCAGACCTACGAGCAGTACTTC	CASSPKGQTYEQYF
TRBJ2-7	TRBV6-5	TRBD1	.	TGTGCCAGCAGTCCCCGACAGGGTCCCTACGAGCAGTACTTC	CASSPRQGPYEQYF
TRBJ2-2	TRBV7-6	TRBD1	.	TGTGCCAGCAGCTTGGGACAGGGGGCGAATACCGGGGAGCTGTTTTTT	CASSLGQGANTGELFF
TRBJ2-1	TRBV3-1/TRBV3-2	TRBD2	once	TGTGCCAGCAGCCAAGCGCGGGGGAAAGGACTAGCGGCCTCCTACAATGAGCAGTTCTTC	CASSQARGKGLAASYNEQFF
TRBJ1-3	TRBV3-1/TRBV3-2	.	.	TGTGCCAGCAGCCCCCTCGGAAACACCATATATTTT	CASSPLGNTIYF
TRBJ2-2	TRBV29-1	TRBD2	.	TGCAGCGTTGAGGCGGGAGTGAACACCGGGGAGCTGTTTTTT	CSVEAGVNTGELFF
TRBJ1-1	TRBV24-1	.	.	TGTGCCACCGAAGCCGGGGGTATGAACACTGAAGCTTTCTTT	CATEAGGMNTEAFF
TRBJ2-7	TRBV11-3	.	.	TGTGCCAGCAGCACAGATTCCGAGCAGTACTTC	CASSTDSEQYF
TRBJ1-2	TRBV27	TRBD1	.	TGTGCCAGCAGCCCCCGGGACAGAGATTACACTAACTATGGCTACACCTTC	CASSPRDRDYTNYGYTF
TRBJ2-5	TRBV2	.	.	TGTGCCAGCAGTTTACAGAGACAAGAGACCCAGTACTTC	CASSLQRQETQYF
TRBJ2-7	TRBV12-3/TRBV12-4	TRBD1	few	TGTGCCAGCAGTTTCTTGACAGGGGCCGAGCAGTACTTC	CASSFLTGAEQYF
TRBJ1-5	TRBV28	.	once	TGTGCCAGCAGTTCGCGGGGAGATCAGCCCCAGCATTTT	CASSSRGDQPQHF